This section outlines one T cell receptor beta chain sequence together with its context. Its antigen is unidentified. This sample was included in a study of cytomegalovirus exposure and HLA in healthy donors. General observations from the study: High sensitivity and specificity were reportedly achieved when the classifier diagnosed cytomegalovirus status. Through in vitro validation, three CMV-associated chains were shown to be specific for CMV antigens.

The donors were part of the validation cohort, which consisted of under 150 subjects and was separate from the first cohort of several hundred subjects. Repertoires were generated with immunoSEQ multiplex PCR, while TCRdb's copy carries only in-frame clones and drops some. The table shows roughly 150,000 clones, with 84% occurring only once. This CDR3 is built from 16 residues. CDR1 is SGHAT, CDR2 FQNNGV, per germline. Trimming at V came to 3 bases and at J to 4 bases, leaving 7 bases not matched to a gene. The genes are TRBV11-2 and TRBJ2-2; the match to TRBD2 covers 8 bases. The sample was PBMCs. The clonotype comes from a man aged 30 to 45 in good health and CMV-seropositive. This CDR3 is CASSLRLAGTTGELFF. The CDR3 region has the DNA TGTGCCAGCAGCTTGAGGTTAGCGGGAACCACCGGGGAGCTGTTTTTT.